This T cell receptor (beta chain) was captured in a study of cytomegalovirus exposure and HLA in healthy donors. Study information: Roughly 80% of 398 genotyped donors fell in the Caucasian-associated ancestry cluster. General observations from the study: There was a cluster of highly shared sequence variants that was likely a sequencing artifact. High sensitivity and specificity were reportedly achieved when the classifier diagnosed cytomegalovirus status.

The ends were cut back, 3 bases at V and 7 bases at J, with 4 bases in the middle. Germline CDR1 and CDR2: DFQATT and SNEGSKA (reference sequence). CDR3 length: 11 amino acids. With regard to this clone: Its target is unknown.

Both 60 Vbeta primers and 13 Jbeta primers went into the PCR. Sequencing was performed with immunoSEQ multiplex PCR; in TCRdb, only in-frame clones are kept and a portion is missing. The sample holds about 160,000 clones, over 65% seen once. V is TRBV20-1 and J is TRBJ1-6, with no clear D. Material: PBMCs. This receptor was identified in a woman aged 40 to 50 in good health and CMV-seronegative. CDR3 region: CSASANSPLHF. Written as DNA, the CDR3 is TGCAGTGCTAGCGCGAATTCACCCCTCCACTTT.